Following are 27 T cell receptor beta chains from one sample sequenced in a study of shared clonotypes between healthy human individuals. Clones were sequenced by immunoSEQ multiplex PCR, and TCRdb holds only the in-frame ones, with some missing. This sample yields about a million clones, of which 76% are seen a single time; about 1.5% belongs to the top ten. Sequencing used memory CD4+ T cells sorted from blood. Subset defined: CD45RA-negative fraction. The receptors originated from a man between 18 and 29 years old in good health.

The chain carries TRBV7-9 and TRBJ1-3; D may be TRBD1 (5 bases). Per the germline V gene, CDR1 is SEHNR and CDR2 is FQNEAQ (reference sequence). The V end was cut by 1 base, the J end by 4 bases, with 8 bases between. This CDR3 is built from 14 residues. CDR3 sequence: CASSLGGRGNTIYF. The CDR3, as DNA: TGTGCCAGCAGCTTAGGGGGACGAGGAAACACCATATATTTT.

The rearrangement joins TRBV6-1 to TRBJ2-1, with 12 bases that match TRBD2. This CDR3 spans 14 amino acids. The germline gives CDR1 MNHNS, CDR2 SASEGT. The V segment lost 4 bases and the J segment 8 bases; nucleotides outside the gene matches: 3. The CDR3 protein is CASSGLAGAYEQFF. DNA for the CDR3: TGTGCCAGCAGTGGACTAGCGGGAGCCTATGAGCAGTTCTTC.

The chain carries TRBV6-5 and TRBJ1-4; D remains unclear. CDR3 length: 12 residues. Germline loops: CDR1 MNHEY, CDR2 SVGAGI. The ends were cut back, 6 bases at V and 6 bases at J, with 8 bases in the middle. In DNA form, the CDR3 reads TGTGCCAGCAGCCAACCCGATGAAAAACTGTTTTTT. This codes for CASSQPDEKLFF.

This clone was seen only a few times. At the DNA level, this CDR3 is encoded by other sequences in the same sample as well. The gene calls are TRBV30 and TRBJ1-5; D unclear. Germline V gives CDR1 GTSNPN, CDR2 SVGIG (reference sequence). The V end was cut by 5 bases, the J end by 1 base, with 9 bases between. The CDR3 runs to 13 residues. The CDR3 is CAWGTGSNQPQHF. In DNA form, the CDR3 reads TGTGCCTGGGGTACTGGGAGCAATCAGCCCCAGCATTTT. The full variable domain, completed using reference TRBV30 and TRBJ1-5, is SQTIHQWPATLVQPVGSPLSLECTVEGTSNPNLYWYRQAAGRGLQLLFYSVGIGQISSEVPQNLSASRPQDRQFILSSKKLLLSDSGFYLCAWGTGSNQPQHFGDGTRLSIL.

This rearrangement joins TRBV18 to TRBJ1-3, with 7 bases aligning to TRBD1. Unmatched junction bases numbered 10, after V lost 3 bases and J lost 2 bases. Germline CDR1 KGHSH, CDR2 LQKENI. The CDR3 has 17 amino acids. The CDR3 DNA sequence: TGTGCCAGCTCACCTCAACGACCCGGGACAGCTGGAAACACCATATATTTT. Its protein is CASSPQRPGTAGNTIYF. The whole variable domain, filled in from reference TRBV18 and TRBJ1-3, reads NAGVMQNPRHLVRRRGQEARLRCSPMKGHSHVYWYRQLPEEGLKFMVYLQKENIIDESGMPKERFSAEFPKEGPSILRIQQVVRGDSAAYFCASSPQRPGTAGNTIYFGEGSWLTVV.

Note on this clone: At the DNA level, this CDR3 is encoded by other sequences in the same sample as well. The chain has TRBV11-2 and TRBJ2-5; D gene uncertain. Germline CDR1 is SGHAT and CDR2 is FQNNGV. Trimming shortened V by 5 bases and J by 0 bases, and 7 bases separated the two germline ends. This CDR3 is 13 amino acids long. The CDR3 bases are TGTGCCAGCAGCCCCGGCTACCAAGAGACCCAGTACTTC. It translates to CASSPGYQETQYF.

The chain employs TRBV18 and TRBJ2-5; 12 nucleotides align to TRBD1. Per germline, CDR1 KGHSH and CDR2 LQKENI. CDR3 length equals 16 residues. The trim removed 4 bases at V and 5 bases at J, leaving 8 bases unmatched. CDR3: CASSRSGTGGSETQYF. The DNA of the CDR3 is TGTGCCAGCTCACGCTCTGGGACAGGGGGCTCGGAGACCCAGTACTTC.

The chain combines TRBV4-1 with TRBJ2-7, with D possibly matching TRBD1 (6 bases). The CDR3 has 14 residues. In germline, CDR1 is MGHRA, CDR2 YSYEKL. V lost 2 bases and J 5 bases, leaving 13 bases between the germline ends. In nucleotides, the CDR3 is TGCGCCAGCAGCCAAAACCAGGGGAGCGACGAGCAGTACTTC. Translated: CASSQNQGSDEQYF.

CDR3 region: CASSYTPVVDEQYF. In DNA form, the CDR3 reads TGTGCCAGCAGCTACACCCCAGTAGTAGACGAGCAGTACTTC. This chain links TRBV11-2 with TRBJ2-7; no firm D call. Looked up from germline, CDR1 is SGHAT and CDR2 is FQNNGV. Trimming took off 4 bases at V and 5 bases at J, with 15 bases between the two ends. This CDR3 is 14 amino acids long. The full variable domain, completed using reference TRBV11-2 and TRBJ2-7, is EAGVAQSPRYKIIEKRQSVAFWCNPISGHATLYWYQQILGQGPKLLIQFQNNGVVDDSQLPKDRFSAERLKGVDSTLKIQPAKLEDSAVYLCASSYTPVVDEQYFGPGTRLTVT.

This rearrangement joins TRBV9 to TRBJ1-3; unclear D gene. V shed 3 bases and J shed 3 bases, with 7 bases lying between them. Germline V gene lookup returns CDR1 SGDLS and CDR2 YYNGEE. This CDR3 comprises 13 residues. This chain's CDR3 is CASSAAIGNTIYF. For the CDR3, the DNA is TGTGCCAGCAGCGCCGCGATTGGAAACACCATATATTTT.

The rearrangement joins TRBV19 to TRBJ2-1, with D tentatively TRBD2 (5 bases). Trimming took 1 base from V and 0 from J, leaving 10 bases between them. The CDR3 has 16 amino acids. Germline-derived CDR1 and CDR2 are LNHDA and SQIVND (reference sequence). This chain's CDR3 is CASSIGRRLSYNEQFF. CDR3 in DNA: TGTGCCAGTAGTATAGGGAGGCGGCTCTCCTACAATGAGCAGTTCTTC.

As for this clone: Other DNA sequences of this sample code for an identical CDR3. The chain joins TRBV5-1 to TRBJ1-1; tentative D call: TRBD1 (6 bases). Trimming left V 1 base short and J 2 bases short, with 9 bases between. The CDR3 loop spans 14 amino acids. Germline CDR1 reads SGHRS; CDR2 reads YFSETQ. CDR3 nucleotides: TGCGCCAGCAGCTTGTCAGGGGCAAACACTGAAGCTTTCTTT. This gives the protein CASSLSGANTEAFF.

The chain employs TRBV6-6 and TRBJ1-1; 10 bases fit TRBD1. V lost 4 bases to trimming and J lost 10 bases; unmatched junction nucleotides: 15. Germline V gives CDR1 MNHNY, CDR2 SVGAGI (reference sequence). The CDR3 spans 16 residues. This chain's CDR3 is CASSSLVGTGELAAFF. As DNA, the CDR3 is TGTGCCAGCAGTTCACTCGTCGGGACAGGGGAGTTAGCAGCTTTCTTT.

The chain joins TRBV25-1 to TRBJ2-3, with TRBD2 matching over 12 bases. This CDR3 is 17 amino acids long. Germline trimming cut 4 bases from V and 2 bases from J; bases unmatched to any gene: 7. The germline CDR1 and CDR2 sequences are MGHDK and SYGVNS. The chain's CDR3 is CASSVEGLAGITDTQYF. The DNA of the CDR3 is TGTGCCAGCAGTGTCGAAGGACTAGCGGGAATCACAGATACGCAGTATTTT. Full variable domain (missing parts from reference TRBV25-1 and TRBJ2-3): EADIYQTPRYLVIGTGKKITLECSQTMGHDKMYWYQQDPGMELHLIHYSYGVNSTEKGDLSSESTVSRIRTEHFPLTLESARPSHTSQYLCASSVEGLAGITDTQYFGPGTRLTVL.

The V gene is TRBV6-5, the J gene TRBJ1-2, with TRBD1 matching over 8 bases. CDR3 length equals 16 residues. The germline V gene encodes CDR1 MNHEY and CDR2 SVGAGI. J lost 4 bases, V lost 4 bases, and 11 bases had no gene match. The CDR3 region is CASSSPSGGAPYGYTF. As DNA, the CDR3 is TGTGCCAGCAGTTCCCCCTCAGGGGGCGCGCCCTATGGCTACACCTTC.

This sequence joins TRBV11-3 and TRBJ2-3; weak D call: TRBD2 (6 bases). The CDR3 consists of 15 residues. Germline V lookup: CDR1 SGHNT, CDR2 YENEEA. V was cut by 5 bases and J by 2 bases, with 14 bases left in between. The CDR3 is CASSMEGSYTDTQYF. The CDR3 DNA is TGTGCCAGCAGCATGGAGGGAAGCTACACAGATACGCAGTATTTT.

The rearrangement links TRBV5-1 to TRBJ2-7; tentatively, D is TRBD1 or TRBD2 (5 bases each). Trimming removed 2 bases from V and 2 bases from J, with 11 bases in between. The CDR3 loop spans 14 amino acids. Per germline, CDR1 SGHRS and CDR2 YFSETQ. DNA of the CDR3: TGCGCCAGCAGCTTTGGGGGAAGGGCCTACGAGCAGTACTTC. Its translation: CASSFGGRAYEQYF.

This chain connects TRBV6-1 to TRBJ1-5; TRBD1 agrees at 7 bases. The CDR3 totals 15 residues. The germline V gene encodes CDR1 MNHNS and CDR2 SASEGT. Unmatched junction bases numbered 9, after V lost 6 bases and J lost 4 bases. The CDR3 loop reads CASRPGTAENQPQHF. DNA of the CDR3: TGTGCCAGCAGGCCCGGGACAGCCGAGAATCAGCCCCAGCATTTT.

CDR3 loop: CASSSLAGRSPKNIQYF. In DNA, the CDR3 is TGTGCCAGCAGCTCGTTAGCGGGGCGTTCCCCCAAAAACATTCAGTACTTC. V gene TRBV5-6 combines with J gene TRBJ2-4; TRBD2 agrees at 8 bases. Looked up from germline, CDR1 is SGHDT and CDR2 is YYEEEE. Unmatched junction bases numbered 10, after V lost 3 bases and J lost 2 bases. The CDR3 consists of 17 residues.

CDR3 sequence reads: CASSWTGQGRSPLHF. In DNA, the CDR3 is TGTGCCAGCAGCTGGACCGGACAGGGACGTTCACCCCTCCACTTT. The rearrangement joins TRBV13 to TRBJ1-6, with 8 nucleotides matching TRBD1. V shed 4 bases and J 9 bases; nucleotides not matched to a gene: 8. This CDR3 is built from 15 residues. CDR1 is PRHDT, CDR2 FYEKMQ, per germline (reference sequence).

The chain links TRBV29-1 to TRBJ2-3; D remains ambiguous. Between the trimmed V and J ends, which lost 0 bases and 3 bases, there was a span of 10 bases. Germline loops: CDR1 SQVTM, CDR2 ANQGSEA. The CDR3 has 14 residues. CDR3 coding DNA: TGCAGCGTTGAAGATGGAGTAGGGACAGATACGCAGTATTTT. This encodes CSVEDGVGTDTQYF.

The chain is built from TRBV30 and TRBJ1-1; no clear D. V lost 2 bases to trimming and J lost 6 bases, with 16 bases between them. CDR1 and CDR2 from the germline V gene are GTSNPN and SVGIG (reference sequence). This CDR3 contains 14 residues. In DNA form, the CDR3 reads TGTGCCTGGAGTCCGGGTGGGGTTCCCGCTGAAGCTTTCTTT. Residues: CAWSPGGVPAEAFF.

This clone was seen repeatedly, ten times or more. The chain carries TRBV4-1 and TRBJ2-7, with D possibly TRBD1 on 6 matching bases. The V gene lost 1 base and the J gene lost 3 bases, with 16 bases spanning the gap. Germline-derived CDR1 and CDR2 are MGHRA and YSYEKL. The CDR3 consists of 16 residues. CDR3 in DNA: TGCGCCAGCAGCCAAGGGGGCAGGGGAAGGGTCTACGAGCAGTACTTC. It codes for CASSQGGRGRVYEQYF.

CDR3 bases: TGTGCCATCAGTGAATTCGACAATGGCTACACCTTC. Protein product: CAISEFDNGYTF. J is TRBJ1-2 and V is TRBV10-3; the D is unclear. Germline V lookup: CDR1 ENHRY, CDR2 SYGVKD. Trimming cost V 3 bases and J 6 bases, with 8 bases left between them. The CDR3 covers 12 residues.

The chain has TRBV9 and TRBJ2-7, with D possibly TRBD1 on 5 matching bases. V dropped 9 bases and J dropped 3 bases, with 28 bases sitting between them. CDR1 SGDLS and CDR2 YYNGEE come from the germline V gene. CDR3 length: 17 amino acids. CDR3 loop: CATEIQGLLNRHYEQYF. The CDR3 DNA reads TGTGCCACCGAGATCCAGGGCCTCCTGAATAGGCACTACGAGCAGTACTTC.

V gene TRBV19 combines with J gene TRBJ1-1, with 7 nucleotides matching TRBD1. The J segment lost 10 bases and the V segment lost 5 bases, leaving 16 bases of the junction unmatched. CDR3 size: 15 residues. Germline-derived CDR1 and CDR2 are LNHDA and SQIVND (reference sequence). CDR3 residues: CASSANRGANWVAFF. CDR3 coding DNA: TGTGCCAGTAGTGCCAACAGGGGAGCTAATTGGGTAGCTTTCTTT. The full variable domain, completed using reference TRBV19 and TRBJ1-1, is DGGITQSPKYLFRKEGQNVTLSCEQNLNHDAMYWYRQDPGQGLRLIYYSQIVNDFQKGDIAEGYSVSREKKESFPLTVTSAQKNPTAFYLCASSANRGANWVAFFGQGTRLTVV.

V gene TRBV19 combines with J gene TRBJ1-5; D gene unclear. The CDR3 contains 16 residues. The V gene lost 1 base and the J gene lost 4 bases, with 14 bases spanning the gap. Per the germline V gene, CDR1 is LNHDA and CDR2 is SQIVND (reference sequence). The CDR3 sequence is CASSIVGGQKNQPQHF. In DNA, the CDR3 is TGTGCCAGTAGTATAGTTGGCGGGCAGAAAAATCAGCCCCAGCATTTT.